These 15 T cell receptor beta chains were all obtained from the same sample, sequenced in a study of shared clonotypes between healthy human individuals. Generated by immunoSEQ multiplex PCR, the TCRdb table keeps only in-frame clones and is missing some. The data hold under 600,000 clones, with roughly 72% observed a single time. The specimen sequenced was PBMCs. These receptors came from a woman between 40 and 55 years old in good health. Some clones in this sample may be carry-over from other donors' samples.

The chain recombines TRBV11-2 with TRBJ2-2, with a weak D call TRBD1 (6 bases). Trimming took 2 bases from V and 6 from J, leaving 13 bases between them. The length of the CDR3 is 15 residues. CDR1 is SGHAT and CDR2 is FQNNGV in the germline V gene. In nucleotides, the CDR3 is TGTGCCAGCAGCTTACAGGGGATGGTGGCCGGGGAGCTGTTTTTT. Encoded protein: CASSLQGMVAGELFF.

V and J are TRBV4-3 and TRBJ2-2; D is perhaps TRBD1 (5 bases). CDR1 and CDR2 (germline): LGHNA, YSLEER. V shed 4 bases and J shed 6 bases, with 15 bases lying between them. This CDR3 is built from 15 residues. In nucleotides, the CDR3 is TGCGCCAGCAGCCGCCATCTTGGGGCAGCCGGGGAGCTGTTTTTT. It encodes CASSRHLGAAGELFF.

This clone appeared once. This CDR3 reads CASSPQGDTEAFF. In DNA, the CDR3 is TGTGCCAGCAGCCCGCAGGGGGACACTGAAGCTTTCTTT. The V gene is TRBV11-3, the J gene TRBJ1-1; 7 bases align to TRBD1. V gave up 5 bases and J gave up 3 bases; unmatched junction bases: 3. The CDR3 consists of 13 residues. Per the germline V gene, CDR1 is SGHNT and CDR2 is YENEEA.

This chain joins TRBV4-3 and TRBJ2-1, with 9 bases that match TRBD2. This CDR3 is 20 amino acids long. Germline CDR1 and CDR2: LGHNA and YSLEER. Unmatched junction bases numbered 15, after V lost 0 bases and J lost 3 bases. The DNA of the CDR3 is TGCGCCAGCAGCCAAGATCGGGGCGGGAGGGGCTACAGGGGCTACAATGAGCAGTTCTTC. Translated: CASSQDRGGRGYRGYNEQFF.

This clone showed up just a few times. The rearrangement links TRBV7-8 to TRBJ1-1; D may be TRBD1 (5 bases). V shed 1 base and J shed 5 bases, with 17 bases lying between them. The length of the CDR3 is 16 residues. Germline V gives CDR1 SGHVS, CDR2 FQNEAQ. CDR3 region: CASSLVGGARDTEAFF. The CDR3 nucleotides are TGTGCCAGCAGCTTAGTAGGTGGGGCTCGGGATACTGAAGCTTTCTTT.

A remark on this clone: A far larger clone is off by one base, so a read error is likely. The J gene is TRBJ2-7, the V gene TRBV2; D remains unclear. Germline CDR1 SNHLY, CDR2 FYNNEI. CDR3 length: 13 amino acids. The CDR3 nucleotides are TGTGCCAGCAGTGACGTGTTCTCCCACGAGCAGTACTTC. Residues: CASSDVFSHEQYF.

This clone was observed a single time. The rearrangement joins TRBV6-5 to TRBJ2-1; 9 bases match TRBD2. The CDR3 extends over 16 amino acids. V was clipped by 0 bases and J by 7 bases; unmatched bases: 7. CDR1 is MNHEY, CDR2 SVGAGI, per germline. CDR3 amino acids: CASSYSWVAGENEQFF. Written as DNA, the CDR3 is TGTGCCAGCAGTTACTCCTGGGTAGCGGGAGAGAATGAGCAGTTCTTC.

The V gene is TRBV10-3, the J gene TRBJ2-7; D is possibly TRBD1 (6 bases). Germline V CDR1 and CDR2: ENHRY, SYGVKD. Between the trimmed V and J ends, which lost 5 bases and 2 bases, there was a span of 13 bases. This CDR3 region has 14 residues. CDR3 nucleotide sequence: TGTGCCATCAGTCTACAGGGAGCCCCCTACGAGCAGTACTTC. It specifies CAISLQGAPYEQYF.

For this clone: Other nucleotide sequences in the sample specify the same CDR3. The chain uses TRBV30 and TRBJ1-6; D uncertain. CDR1 and CDR2 (germline): GTSNPN, SVGIG (reference sequence). The CDR3 has 13 amino acids. The CDR3 coding sequence is TGTGCTGCTAGGGTGTCTTATAATTCACCCCTCCACTTT. As protein: CAARVSYNSPLHF.

About this clone itself: The sample carries other DNA sequences with the same CDR3. The chain links TRBV5-1 to TRBJ2-5; 9 bases align to TRBD1. Germline V gene lookup returns CDR1 SGHRS and CDR2 YFSETQ. CDR3 length equals 16 residues. J gave up 1 base and V 0 bases, and 4 bases lay outside the gene matches. CDR3 loop: CASSLGPGQGQETQYF. In DNA form, the CDR3 reads TGCGCCAGCAGCTTGGGACCGGGACAGGGCCAAGAGACCCAGTACTTC.

Regarding this clone: Since a much larger clone is just one base distant, this may be a read error. Additional DNA sequences in this sample encode the identical CDR3. The chain joins TRBV28 to TRBJ2-2; D is possibly TRBD1 (5 bases). Trimming cost V 6 bases and J 1 base, with 6 bases left between them. The germline gives CDR1 MDHEN, CDR2 SYDVKM. The CDR3 covers 13 residues. The CDR3 loop is CASRTGNTGELFF. In DNA, the CDR3 is TGTGCCAGCAGAACAGGGAACACCGGGGAGCTGTTTTTT.

CDR3 bases: TGTGCCAGCCAACCGGGACAATATTCCGATACGCAGTATTTT. This translates into CASQPGQYSDTQYF. The chain joins TRBV19 to TRBJ2-3; possible D gene TRBD1, 6 bases. Germline lookup yields CDR1 LNHDA and CDR2 SQIVND (reference sequence). The CDR3 has 14 residues. The ends were cut back, 9 bases at V and 6 bases at J, with 19 bases in the middle.

This clone was detected a few times. The V gene is TRBV2, the J gene TRBJ2-5; 7 bases match TRBD1. The germline gives CDR1 SNHLY, CDR2 FYNNEI. CDR3 length: 14 residues. The V segment lost 5 bases and the J segment 1 base; nucleotides outside the gene matches: 4. Here the CDR3 reads CASSSQGTQETQYF. Written as DNA, the CDR3 is TGTGCCAGCAGTTCACAGGGGACCCAAGAGACCCAGTACTTC.

This clone was picked up a small number of times. This sequence joins TRBV28 and TRBJ1-6; D unclear. V shed 2 bases and J shed 14 bases, with 10 bases lying between them. The CDR3 covers 12 residues. Per the germline V gene, CDR1 is MDHEN and CDR2 is SYDVKM. Written as DNA, the CDR3 is TGTGCCAGCAGTTTAAAAAATTCGGCCCTCCACTTT. Its protein is CASSLKNSALHF.

V and J are TRBV13 and TRBJ2-2, with TRBD1 as a possible D gene (6 bases). This CDR3 has 17 amino acids. CDR1 is PRHDT, CDR2 FYEKMQ, per germline (reference sequence). Trimming shortened V by 4 bases and J by 0 bases, and 15 bases separated the two germline ends. The CDR3 region is CASSYSRDNSNTGELFF. CDR3 DNA: TGTGCCAGCAGCTATTCCCGGGACAACTCGAACACCGGGGAGCTGTTTTTT.